These 18 T cell receptor beta chains were all obtained from the same sample, sequenced in a study of post-analysis software for immune sequencing data. Regarding the study as a whole: The study found TRBV5-6, TRBV5-1 and TRBV20-1 among roughly 5 TRBV segments more frequent in patients than controls.

The TCR beta cDNA libraries contained unique molecular identifiers. In TCRdb, the PCR reads were re-called with MiXCR into one record per CDR3 protein. The sample includes 400,000 to 500,000 distinct CDR3 sequences, roughly 38% of them seen just once. Their antigen targets remain unknown. Source material: blood. These receptors were taken from a girl aged 2-10 years with multiple sclerosis.

This chain connects TRBV29-1 to TRBJ1-2; D is unresolved. The germline V gene has CDR1 SQVTM and CDR2 ANQGSEA. This CDR3 region has 12 residues. Trimming removed 6 bases at V and 5 bases at J, with 13 bases between. The CDR3 loop is CSVAEIGYGYTF. The CDR3 bases are TGCAGCGTGGCAGAGATTGGGTATGGCTACACCTTC.

This clonotype appeared a few times. The V call is TRBV28, the J call TRBJ1-6, with D maybe TRBD1 (6 bases). Trimming stripped 9 bases from V and 7 bases from J, with 22 bases between. The CDR3 is 16 amino acids. Per the germline V gene, CDR1 is MDHEN and CDR2 is SYDVKM. The CDR3 here is CASAEASGGLNSPLHF. The CDR3 nucleotides read TGTGCCAGTGCCGAAGCTTCCGGGGGGCTCAATTCACCCCTCCACTTT. Variable domain in full (rest from reference TRBV28 and TRBJ1-6): DVKVTQSSRYLVKRTGEKVFLECVQDMDHENMFWYRQDPGLGLRLIYFSYDVKMKEKGDIPEGYSVSREKKERFSLILESASTNQTSMYLCASAEASGGLNSPLHFGNGTRLTVT.

The rearrangement joins TRBV12-5 to TRBJ2-5; D unresolved. The J call may be faulty, since TRBJ2-7 better matches the DNA end. This CDR3 contains 12 residues. Germline CDR1 is LGHNT and CDR2 is FRNRAP. The CDR3 region is CASGLQPYEQYF. The CDR3 DNA follows: TGTGCTAGTGGTTTACAGCCCTACGAGCAGTACTTC.

This clonotype has just one count. The chain uses TRBV28 and TRBJ1-1; 7 nucleotides line up with TRBD1. Germline trimming cut 6 bases from V and 6 bases from J; bases unmatched to any gene: 4. The CDR3 is 12 amino acids. Germline V gene data show CDR1 as MDHEN and CDR2 as SYDVKM. CDR3 in amino acids: CASRGQGAEAFF. The CDR3 bases are TGTGCCAGCAGGGGGCAGGGGGCTGAAGCTTTCTTT.

There are a few counts of this clonotype. The chain employs TRBV3-1 and TRBJ2-7; TRBD2 agrees at 10 bases. J was trimmed by 4 bases and V by 3 bases; bases with no gene match: 6. This CDR3 is 15 amino acids long. Germline V gene sequence: CDR1 LGHDT, CDR2 YNNKEL (reference sequence). The CDR3 DNA reads TGTGCCAGCAGCCACGCTAGCGGGGGACCTTACGAGCAGTACTTC. Protein: CASSHASGGPYEQYF.

This clonotype was counted a few times. The J gene is TRBJ2-7, the V gene TRBV28, with D unclear. The CDR3 length is 14 residues. Germline CDR1 MDHEN, CDR2 SYDVKM. Trimming took 4 bases from V and 4 from J, leaving 14 bases between them. The chain's CDR3 is CASSSPFRLYEQYF. The CDR3 DNA reads TGTGCCAGCAGTTCACCGTTCCGTTTATACGAGCAGTACTTC.

The chain combines TRBV4-1 with TRBJ2-3; 8 positions agree with TRBD1. The trim removed 2 bases at V and 1 base at J, leaving 8 bases unmatched. The CDR3 length is 17 residues. The germline gives CDR1 MGHRA, CDR2 YSYEKL. The CDR3 DNA is TGCGCCAGCAGCCAACAACCCCCGGGACAGGGCACAGATACGCAGTATTTT. It encodes CASSQQPPGQGTDTQYF.

The rearrangement uses TRBV20-1 and TRBJ2-5, with TRBD1 as a possible D gene (6 bases). The DNA end is a closer match to TRBJ2-7, so the J assignment may be wrong. The CDR3 covers 15 residues. CDR1 and CDR2 from the germline V gene are DFQATT and SNEGSKA (reference sequence). In DNA, the CDR3 is TGCAGTGCTAGAGCGAACCGGGACATAACCTACGAGCAGTACTTC. This encodes CSARANRDITYEQYF.

J is TRBJ1-5 and V is TRBV12-3 or TRBV12-4; D not resolved. Trimming stripped 5 bases from V and 8 bases from J, with 10 bases between. CDR3 length equals 12 residues. The CDR3 spells CASSLWGEPQHF. CDR3 coding DNA: TGTGCCAGCAGTCTGTGGGGTGAGCCCCAGCATTTT.

The chain is built from TRBV20-1 and TRBJ1-5, with D maybe TRBD1 (5 bases). Germline CDR1 and CDR2: DFQATT and SNEGSKA (reference sequence). The CDR3 has 16 amino acids. The V gene lost 2 bases and the J gene lost 0 bases, with 14 bases spanning the gap. CDR3 region: CSARNRLTYSNQPQHF. DNA for the CDR3: TGCAGTGCTAGAAACAGGCTAACTTATAGCAATCAGCCCCAGCATTTT.

This clonotype showed up just once. The chain has TRBV7-3 and TRBJ2-1; TRBD2 matches at 8 bases. V shed 1 base and J 6 bases; nucleotides not matched to a gene: 11. The germline gives CDR1 SGHTA, CDR2 FQGTGA. This CDR3 comprises 17 residues. The CDR3 bases are TGTGCCAGCAGCTTAAACCCGGGGCTAGCGGGTTTCAATGAGCAGTTCTTC. Its protein product is CASSLNPGLAGFNEQFF. Drawing the rest from reference TRBV7-3 and TRBJ2-1, the complete variable domain is GAGVSQTPSNKVTEKGKYVELRCDPISGHTALYWYRQSLGQGPEFLIYFQGTGAADDSGLPNDRFFAVRPEGSVSTLKIQRTERGDSAVYLCASSLNPGLAGFNEQFFGPGTRLTVL.

The genes are TRBV20-1 and TRBJ2-7, with 8 positions matching TRBD2. V lost 6 bases and J lost 2; bases outside the gene matches: 6. Germline-derived CDR1 and CDR2 are DFQATT and SNEGSKA (reference sequence). The CDR3 runs to 13 residues. Here the CDR3 reads CSARTSGPYEQYF. CDR3 in DNA: TGCAGTGCCCGAACTAGCGGACCCTACGAGCAGTACTTC.

The chain is built from TRBV6-5 and TRBJ1-2; D is uncertain. V gave up 0 bases and J gave up 0 bases, with 8 bases separating them. Germline CDR1 is MNHEY and CDR2 is SVGAGI. This CDR3 is built from 15 residues. CDR3 sequence (DNA): TGTGCCAGCAGTTACTCCGCTTATTCTAACTATGGCTACACCTTC. Translated: CASSYSAYSNYGYTF.

The chain carries TRBV14 and TRBJ2-5; 8 bases map to TRBD2. Trimming cost V 1 base and J 4 bases; bases outside gene matches: 5. Germline V gives CDR1 SGHDN, CDR2 FVKESK. The CDR3 contains 15 residues. CDR3 nucleotides: TGTGCCAGCAGCCAAGTCCTCGGGACTAGAGAGACCCAGTACTTC. Translation gives CASSQVLGTRETQYF.

This clonotype was seen a handful of times. The chain combines TRBV28 with TRBJ1-2; maybe TRBD1 (5 bases). V was clipped by 1 base and J by 3 bases, with 6 bases between them. This CDR3 spans 13 amino acids. Germline V gives CDR1 MDHEN, CDR2 SYDVKM. The CDR3 protein is CASSLSQDYGYTF. CDR3 DNA sequence: TGTGCCAGCAGTTTATCACAGGACTATGGCTACACCTTC.

The chain carries TRBV28 and TRBJ2-1, with D hard to call. Germline V gene data show CDR1 as MDHEN and CDR2 as SYDVKM. This CDR3 spans 11 amino acids. The germline V and J ends were trimmed by 0 bases and 8 bases, with 2 bases remaining between them. Written as DNA, the CDR3 is TGTGCCAGCAGTTTATGGGATGAGCAGTTCTTC. As protein: CASSLWDEQFF.

The sample holds a few counts of this clonotype. This chain connects TRBV5-1 to TRBJ2-1; TRBD1 might be the D (5 bases). This CDR3 has 14 amino acids. Germline V gene sequence: CDR1 SGHRS, CDR2 YFSETQ. The V end lost 7 bases, the J end lost 4 bases, and 15 bases lay between the germline ends. In DNA form, the CDR3 reads TGCGCCAGCGGTGGGGCAGGTGGGTACAATGAGCAGTTCTTC. Translation gives CASGGAGGYNEQFF.

This clonotype was counted only a few times. The chain employs TRBV7-8 and TRBJ2-1; no firm D call. Germline CDR1 and CDR2: SGHVS and FQNEAQ. This CDR3 contains 13 residues. V dropped 3 bases and J dropped 6 bases, with 9 bases sitting between them. CDR3 coding DNA: TGTGCCAGCAGCTTTTCAAACTTCAATGAGCAGTTCTTC. Translating gives CASSFSNFNEQFF.